One sample yielded the 10 T cell receptor beta chains listed below, sequenced in a study of cytomegalovirus exposure and HLA in healthy donors (TCRdb year 2017). The receptor library was made with the immunoSEQ multiplex PCR assay. For the multiplex PCR, a mixture combining 60 forward primers for TCR Vbeta segments and 13 reverse primers for TCR Jbeta segments was used. Here the immuneACCESS table is served through TCRdb, limited to in-frame sequences with V and J called. Missing clones are a known gap in these copies; in checked studies unresolved V genes cover under half, and the rest lacks a known reason. The table for this sample lists around 130,000 clones; 75% to 85% of them were counted only once. The ten largest clones take up over 2% of the sample. The specimen was PBMCs. These receptors were collected from a man aged 25 to 45 in good health and CMV-seronegative.

The chain carries TRBV27 and TRBJ1-2; D is ambiguous. Germline CDR1 is MNHEY and CDR2 is SMNVEV (reference sequence). The CDR3 covers 14 residues. Trimming pared 8 bases from V and 0 bases from J, leaving 13 bases between. The CDR3 loop is CASGELGTNYGYTF. The CDR3 nucleotides read TGTGCCAGCGGGGAGCTGGGAACTAACTATGGCTACACCTTC.

The genes are TRBV7-3 and TRBJ2-3; 9 bases fit TRBD2. The CDR3 is 15 residues long. V dropped 2 bases and J dropped 2; count of bases not matched to a gene: 2. CDR1 is SGHTA and CDR2 is FQGTGA in the germline V gene. CDR3 bases: TGTGCCAGCAGCTTACTAGCGGGGTTCACAGATACGCAGTATTTT. Protein: CASSLLAGFTDTQYF.

The chain employs TRBV27 and TRBJ2-1; 9 nucleotides match TRBD1. The CDR3 totals 18 residues. The germline V gene encodes CDR1 MNHEY and CDR2 SMNVEV (reference sequence). The ends lost 2 bases at V and 3 bases at J; junction bases unmatched: 11. The CDR3 sequence is CASSLDHRGLKSYNEQFF. CDR3 in DNA: TGTGCCAGCAGTTTAGATCACAGGGGGCTGAAGAGCTACAATGAGCAGTTCTTC.

The chain recombines TRBV11-2 with TRBJ2-1; 10 bases line up with TRBD2. Germline assignment: CDR1 SGHAT and CDR2 FQNNGV. V shed 5 bases, J shed 4 bases, and the junction held 8 bases outside the gene matches. CDR3 size: 16 residues. CDR3 sequence reads: CASSPQTSGLYNEQFF. Here the CDR3 DNA reads TGTGCCAGCAGCCCCCAGACTAGCGGGTTATACAATGAGCAGTTCTTC.

As regards this clone: At one end, the junction sequence differs from germline, possibly due to a read error. J is TRBJ1-3 and V is TRBV30, with TRBD1 matching 8 bases. The CDR3 runs 12 residues. Per germline, CDR1 GTSNPN and CDR2 SVGIG (reference sequence). CDR3 nucleotides: TGTGCCTGGAGCCGATGGACAGGGCCCTTGGATTTT. It yields the protein CAWSRWTGPLDF.

The chain recombines TRBV29-1 with TRBJ2-2; D is ambiguous. The CDR3 has 14 residues. Trimming left V 3 bases short and J 2 bases short, with 10 bases between. CDR1 and CDR2 from the germline V gene are SQVTM and ANQGSEA. CDR3 in amino acids: CSVDAQDNTGELFF. In DNA, the CDR3 is TGCAGCGTTGATGCCCAGGATAACACCGGGGAGCTGTTTTTT.

The table lists this clone with a few counts. This rearrangement joins TRBV7-7 to TRBJ2-3; 9 nucleotides line up with TRBD2. The CDR3 extends over 15 amino acids. The V segment lost 2 bases and the J segment 6 bases; nucleotides outside the gene matches: 6. Germline CDR1 is SSHAT and CDR2 is FNYEAQ (reference sequence). The CDR3, as DNA: TGTGCCAGCAGCTTATCGGCTAGCGGGGCGGATACGCAGTATTTT. Translation gives CASSLSASGADTQYF.

The chain joins TRBV5-4 to TRBJ2-2; 9 bases fit TRBD2. V gave up 1 base and J gave up 6 bases; unmatched junction bases: 10. The CDR3 has 17 residues. Per germline, CDR1 SGHNT and CDR2 YYREEE (reference sequence). As DNA, the CDR3 is TGTGCCAGCAGCTTGTTTAATGGGCTAGCGGGACCCGGGGAGCTGTTTTTT. It specifies CASSLFNGLAGPGELFF.

V gene TRBV27 combines with J gene TRBJ2-7; 8 positions agree with TRBD1. CDR3 length equals 14 residues. CDR1 is MNHEY, CDR2 SMNVEV, per germline (reference sequence). Trimming at V came to 5 bases and at J to 4 bases, leaving 7 bases not matched to a gene. The CDR3 DNA reads TGTGCCAGCAGTGACGACAGGGGTGATTACGAGCAGTACTTC. This codes for CASSDDRGDYEQYF.

The CDR3, as DNA: TGTGCCAGTAGTATAGGGTTGGCTAGCGGCTTCAATGAGCAGTTCTTC. As protein: CASSIGLASGFNEQFF. The rearrangement joins TRBV19 to TRBJ2-1; TRBD2 agrees at 7 bases. Germline V CDR1 and CDR2: LNHDA, SQIVND (reference sequence). CDR3 length equals 16 residues. With V trimmed by 1 base and J by 6 bases, 9 bases remained unmatched.